Listed below are T cell receptor beta chains from one sample, sequenced in a study of shared clonotypes between healthy human individuals. Measured with immunoSEQ multiplex PCR; TCRdb has only the in-frame clones, and not every one. The repertoire holds over 1.5 million clones, with around 98% as singletons. Sequenced input: naive CD4+ T cells sorted from blood. These TCRs come from a man younger than 45 in good health. Both conserved end residues are part of each CDR3. Each record gives: V gene, J gene, D gene, clone size, CDR3 DNA, CDR3 protein. The D gene is left open where the match is weak. Part of the rows lack a size; the others show once, few, many or a class for expanded clones.

>TRBV5-1|TRBJ1-4|-|-
TGCGCCAGCAGCTTGACAGGAACTAATGAAAAACTGTTTTTT
CASSLTGTNEKLFF
>TRBV5-4|TRBJ2-7|TRBD2|-
TGTGCCAGCAGCTTGGGAACTTTAGCGGGAGTATCCTACGAGCAGTACTTC
CASSLGTLAGVSYEQYF
>TRBV2|TRBJ2-1|-|once
TGTGCCAGCAGTGTGAGTAGCGATTTATTGGGGCAGTTCTTC
CASSVSSDLLGQFF
>TRBV6-5|TRBJ2-3|-|-
TGTGCCAGCAGTTACTCGGCAGGGCTTGTTACGCAGTATTTT
CASSYSAGLVTQYF
>TRBV7-3|TRBJ1-1|TRBD1|-
TGTGCCAGCAGCCAAGCCGGGACAGAGAACACTGAAGCTTTCTTT
CASSQAGTENTEAFF
>TRBV7-6|TRBJ2-7|-|-
TGTGCCAGCAGCCCGAGGGGGGGGCAGGCCTACGAGCAGTACTTC
CASSPRGGQAYEQYF
>TRBV6-1|TRBJ2-1|TRBD2|-
TGTGCCAGCAGCCGACGGGAGGGCCTCTACAATGAGCAGTTCTTC
CASSRREGLYNEQFF
>TRBV28|TRBJ2-7|-|-
TGTGCCAGCAGTCAACACTACGAGCAGTACTTC
CASSQHYEQYF
>TRBV19|TRBJ2-7|TRBD1|once
TGTGCCAGTAGTATAGGGGGACAGGGAGACGAGCAGTACTTC
CASSIGGQGDEQYF
>TRBV2|TRBJ2-7|-|-
TGTGCCAGCAGTCCCAGTGGCGAGCAGTACTTC
CASSPSGEQYF
>TRBV2|TRBJ2-3|-|-
TGTGCCAGCACCCGGGACCGCAGAATCACAGATACGCAGTATTTT
CASTRDRRITDTQYF
>TRBV5-6|TRBJ2-2|TRBD1|-
TGTGCCAGCAGCGAACGGGACAGGGGAAACACCGGGGAGCTGTTTTTT
CASSERDRGNTGELFF
>TRBV19|TRBJ1-4|-|-
TGTGCCAGTAGCCACAGTGCAACTAATGAAAAACTGTTTTTT
CASSHSATNEKLFF
>TRBV5-4|TRBJ2-7|TRBD1|-
TGTGCCAGCAGCAGAAGACGACAGGGGGTCTCCTACGAGCAGTACTTC
CASSRRRQGVSYEQYF
>TRBV4-1|TRBJ2-4|-|-
TGCGCCAGCAGCCAAGCGGGGACCGCAGCCAAAAACATTCAGTACTTC
CASSQAGTAAKNIQYF
>TRBV7-9|TRBJ2-5|-|-
TGTGCCAGCAGCTCGCCGGGACGCCCGTCAGAGACCCAGTACTTC
CASSSPGRPSETQYF
>TRBV7-2|TRBJ2-7|-|-
TGTGCCAGCAGCTTTGGCGGGTTCTACGAGCAGTACTTC
CASSFGGFYEQYF
>TRBV7-2|TRBJ2-3|-|-
TGTGCCAGCAGCTTAACTAACGTCGTCGGTACGCAGTATTTT
CASSLTNVVGTQYF
>TRBV9|TRBJ2-3|-|-
TGTGCCAGCAGCGTAGGTTCGGTGAGCTCAGATACGCAGTATTTT
CASSVGSVSSDTQYF
>TRBV14|TRBJ2-5|-|-
TGTGCCAGCAGCCAAGGTGCAGCGGCCTTACTCCAAGAGACCCAGTACTTC
CASSQGAAALLQETQYF
>TRBV7-9|TRBJ2-2|TRBD2|-
TGTGCCAGCAGCTCACCGATGGGGGGGACGGCGAACACCGGGGAGCTGTTTTTT
CASSSPMGGTANTGELFF
>TRBV7-2|TRBJ2-3|-|once
TGTGCCAGCAGCTTAGCTGACATACTAAGCACAGATACGCAGTATTTT
CASSLADILSTDTQYF
>TRBV28|TRBJ2-1|TRBD2|-
TGTGCCAGCAGTTTGACTAGCGGCACCTACAATGAGCAGTTCTTC
CASSLTSGTYNEQFF
>TRBV11-2|TRBJ2-7|-|once
TGTGCCAGCAGCTCGGGGACATCTTTGTACGAGCAGTACTTC
CASSSGTSLYEQYF
>TRBV28|TRBJ2-7|TRBD2|-
TGTGCCAGCAATTCGGGACTAGCGGCCTACGAGCAGTACTTC
CASNSGLAAYEQYF
>TRBV14|TRBJ2-2|-|-
TGTGCCAGCAGCCAAGGACGGACCGGGGAGCTGTTTTTT
CASSQGRTGELFF
>TRBV7-6|TRBJ2-5|-|-
TGTGCCAGCACGGACCAGGAGACCCAGTACTTC
CASTDQETQYF
>TRBV7-8|TRBJ2-1|-|-
TGTGCCAGCAGCCCGTTGCCGACCTCTCACAATGAGCAGTTCTTC
CASSPLPTSHNEQFF
>TRBV27|TRBJ2-2|-|-
TGTGCCAGCAGTTTTGTAGCCGCCGGGGAGCTGTTTTTT
CASSFVAAGELFF
>TRBV5-4|TRBJ1-1|-|-
TGTGCCAGCAGCCATAAGAACACTGAAGCTTTCTTT
CASSHKNTEAFF
>TRBV5-1|TRBJ2-1|TRBD2|-
TGCGCCAGCACTGGGCGGGGACTAGCGGGTGAAACTTACAATGAGCAGTTCTTC
CASTGRGLAGETYNEQFF
>TRBV2|TRBJ1-4|-|-
TGTGCCAGCAGCCGACCCGCCAGGGCAAACAATGAAAAACTGTTTTTT
CASSRPARANNEKLFF
>TRBV18|TRBJ2-7|TRBD1|-
TGTGCCAGCTCACCTCTCCTCGGGACAGGGTACTACGAGCAGTACTTC
CASSPLLGTGYYEQYF
>TRBV4-1|TRBJ2-3|TRBD2|-
TGCGCCAGCAGCCAAGGACTAGCGGACACAGATACGCAGTATTTT
CASSQGLADTDTQYF
>TRBV19|TRBJ2-3|-|-
TGTGCCAGTAGTATAGTGGAAGATACGCAGTATTTT
CASSIVEDTQYF
>TRBV10-1|TRBJ2-1|-|-
TGCGCCAGCAGTGAGCTTACCTACAATGAGCAGTTCTTC
CASSELTYNEQFF
>TRBV19|TRBJ2-1|-|once
TGTGCCAGTAGTATACGGGGCCCAACCTACAATGAGCAGTTCTTC
CASSIRGPTYNEQFF
>TRBV18|TRBJ2-2|TRBD2|-
TGTGCCAGCTCACAGGTTTTGAGCGGGGCCACCGGGGAGCTGTTTTTT
CASSQVLSGATGELFF
>TRBV18|TRBJ2-7|TRBD1|-
TGTGCCAGCTTCCCGGACAGGACAAGCTCCTACGAGCAGTACTTC
CASFPDRTSSYEQYF
>TRBV6-1|TRBJ1-4|-|-
TGTGCCAGCAAAATGACGGCGGAGGATGAAAAACTGTTTTTT
CASKMTAEDEKLFF
>TRBV5-1|TRBJ2-7|-|-
TGCGCCAGCAGCTTAGGGGGCTACGAGCAGTACTTC
CASSLGGYEQYF
>TRBV2|TRBJ1-1|-|-
TGTGCCAGCAGTGCAGCTAGGGAAGTGAACACTGAAGCTTTCTTT
CASSAAREVNTEAFF
>TRBV5-1|TRBJ1-1|TRBD1|-
TGCGCCAGCAGCTTGACAGGGACAGGGAACACTGAAGCTTTCTTT
CASSLTGTGNTEAFF
>TRBV21-1|TRBJ1-5|-|-
TGTGCCAGCAGCAAATACGCCCCAGGCCTCAATCAGCCCCAGCATTTT
CASSKYAPGLNQPQHF
>TRBV6-1|TRBJ2-7|TRBD1|-
TGTGCCAGCGGCCGGGGACAGGGGTACGAGCAGTACTTC
CASGRGQGYEQYF
>TRBV18|TRBJ2-5|-|-
TGTGCCAGCTCACCATCACAGCAAGAGACCCAGTACTTC
CASSPSQQETQYF
>TRBV5-1|TRBJ1-1|-|-
TGCGCCAGCAGTACGCAGCCGCTGAACACTGAAGCTTTCTTT
CASSTQPLNTEAFF
>TRBV30|TRBJ1-2|TRBD1|-
TGTGCCTGGAGGGGGGACAGGGGAGTCTATGGCTACACCTTC
CAWRGDRGVYGYTF
>TRBV29-1|TRBJ2-1|-|-
TGCAGCGTTGCTGTCGGGAGCGTTACCTACAATGAGCAGTTCTTC
CSVAVGSVTYNEQFF
>TRBV18|TRBJ2-2|-|-
TGTGCCAGCCCGACCTCACAGGCGGGTGTCGGGGAGCTGTTTTTT
CASPTSQAGVGELFF
>TRBV7-2|TRBJ1-1|-|-
TGTGCCAGCAGCCATTTCCAAGCTGAAGCTTTCTTT
CASSHFQAEAFF
>TRBV7-8|TRBJ2-3|-|-
TGTGCCAGCAGCTTCTTAGGCACAGATACGCAGTATTTT
CASSFLGTDTQYF
>TRBV2|TRBJ1-2|TRBD1|-
TGTGCCAGCAGTGAAGCTGGGCTGACAGGGGACTATGGCTACACCTTC
CASSEAGLTGDYGYTF
>TRBV25-1|TRBJ2-1|-|once
TGTGCCAGCAGTGGAGAGGCGAAACACAATGAGCAGTTCTTC
CASSGEAKHNEQFF
>TRBV6-5|TRBJ2-2|-|once
TGTGCCAGCAGTTATCTCCAAAACACCGGGGAGCTGTTTTTT
CASSYLQNTGELFF
>TRBV6-6|TRBJ2-7|TRBD2|-
TGTGCCAGCAGTGGTAGACTAGCGGGAGAAGGCGAGCAGTACTTC
CASSGRLAGEGEQYF